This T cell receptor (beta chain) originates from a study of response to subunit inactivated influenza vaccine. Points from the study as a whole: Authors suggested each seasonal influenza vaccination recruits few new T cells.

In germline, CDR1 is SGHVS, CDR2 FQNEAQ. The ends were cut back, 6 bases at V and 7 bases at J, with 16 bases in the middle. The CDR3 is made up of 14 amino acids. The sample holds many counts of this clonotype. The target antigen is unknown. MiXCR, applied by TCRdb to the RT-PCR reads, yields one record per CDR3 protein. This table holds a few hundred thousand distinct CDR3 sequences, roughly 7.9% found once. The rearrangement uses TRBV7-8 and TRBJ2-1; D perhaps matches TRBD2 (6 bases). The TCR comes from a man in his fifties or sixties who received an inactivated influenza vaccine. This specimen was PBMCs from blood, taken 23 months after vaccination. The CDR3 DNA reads TGTGCCAGCAGGGAAACTAGCCAACTTAATGAGCAGTTCTTC. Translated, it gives CASRETSQLNEQFF.